This passage covers 27 T cell receptor beta chains from one sample sequenced in a study of blood T cell repertoires in COVID-19. Sequencing used immunoSEQ multiplex PCR; TCRdb keeps in-frame clones, though not all of them. There are 200,000 to 250,000 clones in the sample; roughly nine tenths occur only once, and 3.1% lies in the top ten. Sequenced: PBMCs or T cells enriched from blood (not recorded which). These TCRs come from a woman between 50 and 59 years old in a cohort exposed to, infected with or recovered from COVID-19 (not recorded which).

The rearrangement links TRBV18 to TRBJ1-4, with TRBD1 matching 10 bases. CDR1 and CDR2 from the germline V gene are KGHSH and LQKENI. The V gene end was trimmed by 3 bases and the J gene end by 8 bases; junction bases not matched to a gene: 6. The CDR3 has 15 amino acids. The CDR3 here is CASSPPGTGDEKLFF. Here the CDR3 DNA reads TGTGCCAGCTCACCGCCCGGGACAGGGGACGAAAAACTGTTTTTT.

This sequence joins TRBV10-2 and TRBJ2-2; possibly TRBD1 for D (5 bases). Per germline, CDR1 WSHSY and CDR2 SAAADI. The CDR3 consists of 16 residues. Trimming cost V 0 bases and J 4 bases, with 12 bases left between them. CDR3 sequence reads: CASSESGHGSTGELFF. The DNA for the CDR3 is TGCGCCAGCAGTGAGTCGGGGCACGGATCCACCGGGGAGCTGTTTTTT.

The V call is TRBV28, the J call TRBJ2-7, with D tentatively TRBD2 (5 bases). Germline-derived CDR1 and CDR2 are MDHEN and SYDVKM. The ends were cut back, 5 bases at V and 2 bases at J, with 13 bases in the middle. The length of the CDR3 is 14 residues. The CDR3 loop reads CASSAGGPPYEQYF. In nucleotides, the CDR3 is TGTGCCAGCAGTGCAGGCGGGCCACCCTACGAGCAGTACTTC.

The chain combines TRBV19 with TRBJ1-1; D perhaps matches TRBD1 (6 bases). Germline V lookup: CDR1 LNHDA, CDR2 SQIVND (reference sequence). V was clipped by 5 bases and J by 0 bases, with 16 bases between them. The length of the CDR3 is 16 residues. CDR3 region: CASSVGRGVMNTEAFF. The CDR3 nucleotides are TGTGCCAGTAGTGTGGGCAGGGGCGTCATGAACACTGAAGCTTTCTTT. Complete variable domain (other parts from reference TRBV19 and TRBJ1-1): DGGITQSPKYLFRKEGQNVTLSCEQNLNHDAMYWYRQDPGQGLRLIYYSQIVNDFQKGDIAEGYSVSREKKESFPLTVTSAQKNPTAFYLCASSVGRGVMNTEAFFGQGTRLTVV.

The chain combines TRBV30 with TRBJ1-6, with D possibly matching TRBD1 (5 bases). Germline V gene data show CDR1 as GTSNPN and CDR2 as SVGIG (reference sequence). The germline V and J ends were trimmed by 0 bases and 0 bases, with 9 bases remaining between them. The length of the CDR3 is 16 residues. The CDR3 sequence is CAWSVSQGSYNSPLHF. The CDR3 DNA reads as TGTGCCTGGAGTGTTTCGCAGGGCTCCTATAATTCACCCCTCCACTTT.

The rearrangement links TRBV30 to TRBJ2-7, with TRBD1 as a possible D gene (6 bases). This CDR3 has 13 amino acids. V lost 5 bases, J lost 6 bases, and 17 bases lay in between. Looked up from germline, CDR1 is GTSNPN and CDR2 is SVGIG (reference sequence). Here the CDR3 reads CAWETYRASEQYF. For the CDR3, the DNA is TGTGCCTGGGAAACTTACAGGGCCTCCGAGCAGTACTTC.

This chain connects TRBV5-4 to TRBJ2-7; tentatively, D is TRBD1 (6 bases). Per germline, CDR1 SGHNT and CDR2 YYREEE (reference sequence). The V gene lost 0 bases and the J gene lost 5 bases, with 15 bases spanning the gap. CDR3 length: 15 amino acids. The CDR3 is CASSLGGLGDNEQYF. Written as DNA, the CDR3 is TGTGCCAGCAGCTTGGGGGGGTTAGGGGACAACGAGCAGTACTTC.

This clone has just a few counts. J is TRBJ2-7 and V is TRBV7-2, with unresolved D. The CDR3 spans 14 residues. Trimming took off 4 bases at V and 4 bases at J, with 14 bases between the two ends. Germline V gives CDR1 SGHTA, CDR2 FQGNSA. The DNA for the CDR3 is TGTGCCAGCAGCTCTTACCTAAACCCATACGAGCAGTACTTC. This encodes CASSSYLNPYEQYF.

The J gene is TRBJ1-4, the V gene TRBV23-1; D ambiguous. TRBV23-1 is sorted into the ORF group, with uncertain function. The CDR3 length is 14 residues. V was pared by 6 bases and J by 4 bases, with 12 bases between. CDR3 nucleotides: TGCGCCAGCAGCCCGAATCCAGGTAATGAAAAACTGTTTTTT. Translation: CASSPNPGNEKLFF.

DNA of the CDR3: TGTGCCACCATGATACTAGCGGGGGACTCCACAGATACGCAGTATTTT. Translating gives CATMILAGDSTDTQYF. The V gene is TRBV28, the J gene TRBJ2-3; 11 bases are a match to TRBD2. CDR3 length: 16 amino acids. V gave up 10 bases and J gave up 2 bases; unmatched junction bases: 11. Germline CDR1 reads MDHEN; CDR2 reads SYDVKM.

This rearrangement joins TRBV11-1 to TRBJ2-5; 8 bases map to TRBD1. The length of the CDR3 is 16 residues. Unmatched junction bases numbered 13, after V lost 5 bases and J lost 5 bases. Per germline, CDR1 SGHAT and CDR2 FQDESV (reference sequence). The CDR3 sequence: CASSPRTARTGETQYF. The CDR3 DNA follows: TGTGCCAGCAGCCCCCGTACCGCGCGGACAGGGGAGACCCAGTACTTC.

The chain uses TRBV7-2 and TRBJ1-1, with TRBD1 as a possible D gene (5 bases). V lost 5 bases and J lost 8, with 18 bases in between. The length of the CDR3 is 14 residues. CDR1 and CDR2 from the germline V gene are SGHTA and FQGNSA. The CDR3 region has the DNA TGTGCCAGCAGCAGCCAGGGCGGGGTGGGGGAAGCTTTCTTT. The encoded protein is CASSSQGGVGEAFF.

The V and J genes are TRBV23-1 and TRBJ1-3, with D hard to call. TRBV23-1 is an ORF for which the function is uncertain. The V end lost 4 bases, the J end lost 0 bases, and 19 bases lay between the germline ends. This CDR3 contains 18 residues. The CDR3 sequence: CASSPRETPSLSGNTIYF. In DNA, the CDR3 is TGCGCCAGCAGTCCTCGGGAAACCCCTTCTCTCTCTGGAAACACCATATATTTT.

The chain carries TRBV7-2 and TRBJ2-3; 12 bases align to TRBD2. Trimming at V came to 4 bases and at J to 0 bases, leaving 8 bases not matched to a gene. The germline V gene has CDR1 SGHTA and CDR2 FQGNSA. The CDR3 is made up of 18 amino acids. CDR3 bases: TGTGCCAGCAGCTGGGGACTAGCGGGTAGTTCTAGCACAGATACGCAGTATTTT. Translated: CASSWGLAGSSSTDTQYF.

This clone was seen a single time. The V gene is TRBV18, the J gene TRBJ2-4, with D possibly TRBD1 on 5 matching bases. The germline gives CDR1 KGHSH, CDR2 LQKENI. The germline V and J ends were trimmed by 3 bases and 0 bases, with 12 bases remaining between them. This CDR3 spans 16 amino acids. The CDR3 here is CASSPLERGAKNIQYF. CDR3 sequence (DNA): TGTGCCAGCTCACCTCTGGAAAGGGGAGCCAAAAACATTCAGTACTTC.

This clone was detected only a few times. The V and J genes are TRBV27 and TRBJ2-1; D not resolved. Looked up from germline, CDR1 is MNHEY and CDR2 is SMNVEV (reference sequence). The CDR3 is 14 residues long. The V end was cut by 3 bases, the J end by 6 bases, with 12 bases between. CDR3 nucleotides: TGTGCCAGCAGTTTGATTTCCGGGTTCAATGAGCAGTTCTTC. It codes for CASSLISGFNEQFF.

This clone was detected ten times or more. The rearrangement links TRBV5-1 to TRBJ1-1; 10 bases match TRBD1. Germline values: CDR1 SGHRS, CDR2 YFSETQ. The CDR3 is 15 amino acids. V lost 4 bases and J lost 3; bases outside the gene matches: 6. The CDR3: CASSPVGTGDTEAFF. The CDR3 bases are TGCGCCAGCAGCCCCGTCGGGACAGGGGACACTGAAGCTTTCTTT.

The chain combines TRBV11-3 with TRBJ1-2, with TRBD1 matching 9 bases. This CDR3 has 16 residues. Germline V gene sequence: CDR1 SGHNT, CDR2 YENEEA. The V segment lost 2 bases and the J segment 6 bases; nucleotides outside the gene matches: 10. The CDR3 region has the DNA TGTGCCAGCAGCTTATCGGCAGAAAGGACAGGGGATGGCTACACCTTC. Its translation: CASSLSAERTGDGYTF.

The rearrangement uses TRBV5-6 and TRBJ1-3; the match to TRBD1 covers 7 bases. V trimming: 1 base; J trimming: 4 bases; junction bases outside the gene matches: 2. Germline V lookup: CDR1 SGHDT, CDR2 YYEEEE. The CDR3 contains 14 residues. In DNA, the CDR3 is TGTGCCAGCAGCTTGATGGGACAGGGAAACACCATATATTTT. Its translation is CASSLMGQGNTIYF.

This chain uses TRBV12-5 with TRBJ2-5, with TRBD1 matching over 7 bases. This CDR3 is 14 amino acids long. With V trimmed by 1 base and J by 4 bases, 3 bases remained unmatched. Germline CDR1 LGHNT, CDR2 FRNRAP. The CDR3 spells CASGLGNRGETQYF. The DNA for the CDR3 is TGTGCTAGTGGTTTGGGAAACAGGGGAGAGACCCAGTACTTC.

This chain links TRBV7-2 with TRBJ1-5; TRBD1 aligns across 7 bases. V lost 5 bases and J lost 4; bases outside the gene matches: 8. Germline V lookup: CDR1 SGHTA, CDR2 FQGNSA. The CDR3 is 15 residues long. The CDR3 DNA sequence: TGTGCCAGCAGCCCATCAGGGGGGAGGAATCAGCCCCAGCATTTT. Residues: CASSPSGGRNQPQHF.

The gene calls are TRBV19 and TRBJ1-2, with TRBD1 matching 7 bases. Germline assignment: CDR1 LNHDA and CDR2 SQIVND (reference sequence). The CDR3 has 13 amino acids. The J segment lost 5 bases and the V segment lost 6 bases, leaving 6 bases of the junction unmatched. The CDR3 DNA reads TGTGCCAGTAGGGGACAGTCGGGTTATGGCTACACCTTC. It codes for CASRGQSGYGYTF.

The V and J genes are TRBV7-2 and TRBJ2-5; 7 bases are a match to TRBD1. The junction had 10 bases not matched to a gene; V was cut back by 2 bases and J by 4 bases. The CDR3 length is 16 residues. The V gene's germline CDR1 is SGHTA and CDR2 FQGNSA. CDR3 DNA sequence: TGTGCCAGCAGCTTAAAACAGGGGAAGTTAGCAGAGACCCAGTACTTC. Translation: CASSLKQGKLAETQYF. Variable domain in full (rest from reference TRBV7-2 and TRBJ2-5): GAGVSQSPSNKVTEKGKDVELRCDPISGHTALYWYRQSLGQGLEFLIYFQGNSAPDKSGLPSDRFSAERTGGSVSTLTIQRTQQEDSAVYLCASSLKQGKLAETQYFGPGTRLLVL.

The rearrangement links TRBV7-2 to TRBJ2-5; 13 bases agree with TRBD2. The CDR3 is 17 residues long. Germline assignment: CDR1 SGHTA and CDR2 FQGNSA. V was clipped by 5 bases and J by 6 bases; unmatched bases: 12. CDR3 in DNA: TGTGCCAGCAGCAGACCCCTAACTAGCGGGGGGGCGAAGACCCAGTACTTC. It specifies CASSRPLTSGGAKTQYF.

The CDR3 DNA follows: TGTGCCAGCTCACCCGGACAGATAAGCACAGATACGCAGTATTTT. It yields the protein CASSPGQISTDTQYF. This rearrangement joins TRBV18 to TRBJ2-3, with D possibly TRBD1 on 6 matching bases. Germline V CDR1 and CDR2: KGHSH, LQKENI. Trimming took 3 bases from V and 0 from J, leaving 10 bases between them. The CDR3 consists of 15 residues.

This clone has a single count. The chain is built from TRBV19 and TRBJ2-1, with TRBD2 matching 9 bases. Germline V gene sequence: CDR1 LNHDA, CDR2 SQIVND (reference sequence). V lost 5 bases and J lost 4; bases outside the gene matches: 3. The CDR3 runs to 14 residues. The CDR3 DNA reads TGTGCCAGTAGTCGCGGGGGGGATTACAATGAGCAGTTCTTC. Encoded protein: CASSRGGDYNEQFF.

The table lists this clone with a count of one. This rearrangement joins TRBV9 to TRBJ1-2; no clear D gene. V was clipped by 7 bases and J by 0 bases, with 16 bases between them. The CDR3 totals 15 residues. Germline V gene sequence: CDR1 SGDLS, CDR2 YYNGEE. In nucleotides, the CDR3 is TGTGCCAGCTCCCGGACGGGGAGCCCTAACTATGGCTACACCTTC. Translating gives CASSRTGSPNYGYTF.